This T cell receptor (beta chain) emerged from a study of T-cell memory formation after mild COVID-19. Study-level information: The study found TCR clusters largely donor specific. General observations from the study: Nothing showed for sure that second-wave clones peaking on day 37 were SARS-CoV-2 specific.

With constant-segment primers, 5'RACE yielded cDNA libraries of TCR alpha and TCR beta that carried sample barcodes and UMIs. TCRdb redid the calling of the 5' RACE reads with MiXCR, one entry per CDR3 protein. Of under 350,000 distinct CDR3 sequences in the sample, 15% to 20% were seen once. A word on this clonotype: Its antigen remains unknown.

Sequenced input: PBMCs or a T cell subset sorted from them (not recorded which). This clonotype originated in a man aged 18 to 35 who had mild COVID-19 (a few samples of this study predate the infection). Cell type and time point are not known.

The CDR3 sequence: CASSQRDIPGETQYF. The CDR3 bases are TGCGCCAGCAGCCAAAGGGACATTCCAGGGGAGACCCAGTACTTC. The chain recombines TRBV4-1 with TRBJ2-5; tentative D call: TRBD1 (6 bases). The V gene's germline CDR1 is MGHRA and CDR2 YSYEKL. The CDR3 totals 15 residues. Trimming left V 2 bases short and J 5 bases short, with 15 bases between.